This T cell receptor beta chain derives from a study of OX40 agonist ivuxolimab in advanced cancers. Turning to the study itself: Patients' therapy was ivuxolimab, an antibody that acts as an agonist of OX40 (CD134). Dose-escalation patients had hepatocellular carcinoma, melanoma, renal cell or head and neck cancer.

This table comes from immunoSEQ multiplex PCR, and its TCRdb copy is limited to in-frame clones, with some not included. The table records about 23,000 clones, 60% to 85% of them present only once. The receptor was isolated from an adult with an advanced solid tumor such as melanoma, head and neck, liver or kidney cancer. The source was CD4+ or CD8+ T cells sorted from blood, collected in a trial of the OX40 agonist ivuxolimab.

The CDR3 DNA follows: TGCGCCAGCAGCCCTAGCGGGAGCGGCACCGGGGAGCTGTTTTTT. This sequence encodes CASSPSGSGTGELFF. This chain uses TRBV4-3 with TRBJ2-2, with TRBD2 matching 10 bases. V shed 4 bases and J 4 bases; nucleotides not matched to a gene: 3. CDR3 size: 15 residues. Germline loops: CDR1 LGHNA, CDR2 YSLEER.